One sample yielded the 3 T cell receptor beta chains listed below, sequenced in a study of yellow fever vaccine responses in identical twins. MiXCR, applied by TCRdb to the RT-PCR reads, yields one record per CDR3 protein. The data show 25,000 or so distinct CDR3 sequences, over 75% seen once. The specimen comprised T cells from blood (PBMCs), unsorted or a sorted subset (not recorded which), sampled before or after yellow fever vaccination (not recorded which). These receptors were collected from a woman aged 18-35 years who received the yellow fever vaccine.

The V and J genes are TRBV7-7 and TRBJ1-6; D gene unclear. CDR1 SSHAT and CDR2 FNYEAQ come from the germline V gene (reference sequence). There are 13 residues in the CDR3. Trimming left V 2 bases short and J 8 bases short, with 7 bases between. The CDR3 is CASSLQPDSPLHF. The CDR3 DNA reads TGTGCCAGCAGCTTACAGCCTGATTCACCCCTCCACTTT. Complete variable domain (other parts from reference TRBV7-7 and TRBJ1-6): GAGVSQSPRYKVTKRGQDVTLRCDPISSHATLYWYQQALGQGPEFLTYFNYEAQPDKSGLPSDRFSAERPEGSISTLTIQRTEQRDSAMYRCASSLQPDSPLHFGNGTRLTVT.

The rearrangement joins TRBV29-1 to TRBJ1-2; 7 positions match TRBD1. Germline-derived CDR1 and CDR2 are SQVTM and ANQGSEA. Trimming removed 2 bases from V and 5 bases from J; junction bases left unmatched: 5. The CDR3 extends over 13 amino acids. The CDR3: CSVEPQGHYGYTF. As DNA, the CDR3 is TGCAGCGTTGAACCACAGGGGCATTATGGCTACACCTTC. The whole variable domain, remainder taken from reference TRBV29-1 and TRBJ1-2, is SAVISQKPSRDICQRGTSLTIQCQVDSQVTMMFWYRQQPGQSLTLIATANQGSEATYESGFVIDKFPISRPNLTFSTLTVSNMSPEDSSIYLCSVEPQGHYGYTFGSGTRLTVV.

This clonotype was seen a single time. The gene calls are TRBV14 and TRBJ2-3; D is tentatively TRBD1 or TRBD2 (5 bases each). Germline V gives CDR1 SGHDN, CDR2 FVKESK. The CDR3 spans 18 residues. V was cut by 2 bases and J by 0 bases, with 18 bases left in between. CDR3 DNA sequence: TGTGCCAGCAGCCAACTCCGAAGGGACGGCCGAAGCACAGATACGCAGTATTTT. Its protein is CASSQLRRDGRSTDTQYF.